What follows are 27 T cell receptor beta chains derived from one specimen sequenced in a study of long-term antiretroviral therapy in people with HIV (dated by TCRdb to about 2022). Sequencing of the TRB variable region was done with the immunoSEQ hsTCRB v3.0 assay at survey level resolution. TCRdb's version of the immuneACCESS table is confined to in-frame rearrangements and falls short of the full clone set. An unresolved V gene accounts for under half of the shortfall where checked; the remainder is of unknown origin. Here the sample has 9,000 to 13,000 clones; around 89% occur a single time. About a fifth of the sample is in the top ten clones. The starting material was unsorted PBMCs, obtained 0.2 years before starting antiretroviral therapy. Source of these receptors: a woman in her 40s with HIV.

The chain links TRBV6-5 to TRBJ2-2; 7 bases are shared with TRBD2. Germline V gene sequence: CDR1 MNHEY, CDR2 SVGAGI. The J segment lost 0 bases and the V segment lost 6 bases, leaving 1 base of the junction unmatched. The CDR3 covers 14 residues. Here the CDR3 DNA reads TGTGCCAGCAGAAGCGGGACGAACACCGGGGAGCTGTTTTTT. It yields the protein CASRSGTNTGELFF.

This chain joins TRBV6-6 and TRBJ2-2, with D perhaps TRBD1 (6 bases). Germline V CDR1 and CDR2: MNHNY, SVGAGI (reference sequence). With 6 bases removed from V and 1 base from J, the gap between germline ends came to 12 bases. The CDR3 runs 15 residues. The CDR3 sequence is CASRTGQLNTGELFF. The DNA of the CDR3 is TGTGCCAGCAGGACGGGACAACTGAACACCGGGGAGCTGTTTTTT.

The chain links TRBV2 to TRBJ2-3; 8 bases map to TRBD2. Germline values: CDR1 SNHLY, CDR2 FYNNEI. J gave up 0 bases and V 11 bases, and 28 bases lay outside the gene matches. CDR3 length equals 21 residues. The CDR3 loop reads CAPKGGVEWDSGTTSTDTQYF. The CDR3 coding sequence is TGTGCCCCCAAGGGGGGGGTTGAGTGGGATAGCGGGACTACTAGCACAGATACGCAGTATTTT.

J is TRBJ2-1 and V is TRBV30; 9 nucleotides align to TRBD1. Germline CDR1 is GTSNPN and CDR2 is SVGIG (reference sequence). V was clipped by 2 bases and J by 15 bases; unmatched bases: 11. This CDR3 region has 13 residues. CDR3 sequence reads: CAWSTTGGTNRFF. In DNA form, the CDR3 reads TGTGCCTGGAGTACAACAGGGGGCACGAATCGGTTCTTC.

The gene calls are TRBV11-2 and TRBJ1-1, with D unresolved. Germline values: CDR1 SGHAT, CDR2 FQNNGV. The V and J ends lost 1 base and 7 bases respectively, with 10 bases between them. CDR3 length: 13 amino acids. This CDR3 reads CASSLGVGSEAFF. CDR3 bases: TGTGCCAGCAGCTTAGGGGTGGGGAGTGAAGCTTTCTTT. The entire variable domain, with the rest obtained from reference TRBV11-2 and TRBJ1-1, is as follows: EAGVAQSPRYKIIEKRQSVAFWCNPISGHATLYWYQQILGQGPKLLIQFQNNGVVDDSQLPKDRFSAERLKGVDSTLKIQPAKLEDSAVYLCASSLGVGSEAFFGQGTRLTVV.

This chain links TRBV4-1 with TRBJ1-3; 12 bases are a match to TRBD1. Losses at the gene ends were 3 bases for V and 4 bases for J; bases not matched to a gene: 7. The germline V gene has CDR1 MGHRA and CDR2 YSYEKL. The CDR3 has 17 amino acids. CDR3 nucleotide sequence: TGCGCCAGCAGCCACTGGGGACAGGGGGCGCGGGGAAACACCATATATTTT. The encoded protein is CASSHWGQGARGNTIYF.

This chain links TRBV6-6 with TRBJ1-2; no definite D call. V gave up 6 bases and J gave up 3 bases, with 11 bases separating them. Per germline, CDR1 MNHNY and CDR2 SVGAGI (reference sequence). There are 13 residues in the CDR3. The DNA for the CDR3 is TGTGCCAGCAGCCCGACCCAGGACTATGGCTACACCTTC. Its translation is CASSPTQDYGYTF.

This clone was detected only a few times. V is TRBV2 and J is TRBJ1-2; D is undetermined. V was pared by 1 base and J by 7 bases, with 10 bases between. CDR1 is SNHLY, CDR2 FYNNEI, per germline. CDR3 length: 13 residues. CDR3 protein: CASSEVELGGYTF. For the CDR3, the DNA is TGTGCCAGCAGTGAAGTCGAACTTGGTGGCTACACCTTC.

The chain joins TRBV18 to TRBJ1-3, with D perhaps TRBD1 (5 bases). Germline-derived CDR1 and CDR2 are KGHSH and LQKENI. The germline V and J ends were trimmed by 2 bases and 1 base, with 15 bases remaining between them. The CDR3 has 17 residues. The CDR3 coding sequence is TGTGCCAGCTCACCAAGGCAGGGCGCTACTTCTGGAAACACCATATATTTT. Encoded protein: CASSPRQGATSGNTIYF.

This clone came up a few times. The rearrangement uses TRBV18 and TRBJ1-2, with 9 positions matching TRBD1. The J segment lost 7 bases and the V segment lost 6 bases, leaving 9 bases of the junction unmatched. This CDR3 spans 14 amino acids. The germline V gene has CDR1 KGHSH and CDR2 LQKENI. The CDR3 loop is CASSPGTGRGGYTF. In DNA form, the CDR3 reads TGTGCCAGCTCTCCCGGGACAGGGAGGGGTGGCTACACCTTC.

Comment on this clone: Relative to the germline gene, one junction end is altered; a read error may explain this. J is TRBJ1-4 and V is TRBV6-6; D is unclear. The germline gives CDR1 MNHNY, CDR2 SVGAGI (reference sequence). CDR3 length equals 15 residues. CDR3 amino acids: CASSYSPQRGEKLFF. In nucleotides, the CDR3 is TGTGCCAGCAGCTACTCGCCCCAAAGAGGTGAAAAACTGTTTTTT.

This clone was seen once. The genes are TRBV29-1 and TRBJ2-7; 10 positions agree with TRBD1. The ends lost 4 bases at V and 5 bases at J; junction bases unmatched: 2. CDR3 size: 12 residues. CDR1 is SQVTM and CDR2 is ANQGSEA in the germline V gene. CDR3 sequence reads: CSVAGTGDEQYF. CDR3 bases: TGCAGCGTTGCCGGGACAGGGGACGAGCAGTACTTC.

V gene TRBV5-1 combines with J gene TRBJ2-7, with TRBD1 matching over 9 bases. Per the germline V gene, CDR1 is SGHRS and CDR2 is YFSETQ. The CDR3 totals 16 residues. With V trimmed by 0 bases and J by 2 bases, 6 bases remained unmatched. The CDR3 sequence is CASSLDGQGTTYEQYF. The CDR3 nucleotides read TGCGCCAGCAGCTTGGATGGACAGGGGACCACCTACGAGCAGTACTTC.

The chain is built from TRBV18 and TRBJ1-6; 8 bases agree with TRBD1. V gave up 4 bases and J gave up 8 bases; unmatched junction bases: 10. The CDR3 has 16 residues. CDR1 and CDR2 (germline): KGHSH, LQKENI. CDR3 region: CASSLTQGAGDSPLHF. DNA of the CDR3: TGTGCCAGCTCACTTACGCAGGGGGCGGGCGATTCACCCCTCCACTTT.

V gene TRBV19 combines with J gene TRBJ2-2; D possibly corresponds to TRBD2 (7 bases). The V and J ends lost 9 bases and 8 bases respectively, with 22 bases between them. Germline CDR1 reads LNHDA; CDR2 reads SQIVND (reference sequence). The CDR3 sequence is 15 residues long. The CDR3 protein is CASLPIGGASGELFF. As DNA, the CDR3 is TGTGCCAGCTTGCCCATAGGGGGGGCCTCGGGGGAGCTGTTTTTT.

V and J are TRBV7-6 and TRBJ1-5, with D maybe TRBD1 (5 bases). The CDR3 extends over 14 amino acids. The germline V gene has CDR1 SGHVS and CDR2 FNYEAQ. V gave up 1 base and J gave up 4 bases, with 8 bases separating them. DNA of the CDR3: TGTGCCAGCAGCTTAGACCAGGGAAATCAGCCCCAGCATTTT. It specifies CASSLDQGNQPQHF.

The chain couples TRBV7-9 to TRBJ1-1, with D perhaps matching TRBD1 (6 bases). V lost 2 bases to trimming and J lost 1 base, with 11 bases between them. CDR1 is SEHNR and CDR2 is FQNEAQ in the germline V gene (reference sequence). CDR3 size: 15 residues. In nucleotides, the CDR3 is TGTGCCAGCAGCTTATGGGGGCTAAGGAACACTGAAGCTTTCTTT. It translates to CASSLWGLRNTEAFF.

The chain employs TRBV6-4 and TRBJ2-3; TRBD1 aligns across 7 bases. Trimming cost V 7 bases and J 3 bases; bases outside gene matches: 7. The germline V gene has CDR1 MRHNA and CDR2 SNTAGT. The CDR3 covers 14 residues. As DNA, the CDR3 is TGTGCCAGCATCCCTACAGGGGAGACAGATACGCAGTATTTT. Amino acid sequence: CASIPTGETDTQYF.

A word on this clone: This sequence is one base from a far larger clone and is likely a read error. The chain links TRBV5-4 to TRBJ1-4; maybe TRBD1 (5 bases). Trimming pared 0 bases from V and 5 bases from J, leaving 11 bases between. CDR3 length: 15 residues. Per the germline V gene, CDR1 is SGHNT and CDR2 is YYREEE (reference sequence). CDR3 in DNA: TGTGCCAGCAGCTTGGCCGGGACGGTGAATGAAAAACTGTTTTTT. Its protein product is CASSLAGTVNEKLFF.

The table lists this clone with a few counts. The chain employs TRBV10-3 and TRBJ1-1; no clear D gene. The CDR3 has 13 residues. V was pared by 2 bases and J by 4 bases, with 8 bases between. Germline CDR1 reads ENHRY; CDR2 reads SYGVKD. CDR3 protein: CAISEGRSTEAFF. The CDR3 DNA sequence: TGTGCCATCAGTGAGGGACGTTCCACTGAAGCTTTCTTT.

In the case of this clone: This CDR3 is also generated by other DNA sequences in the sample. The V gene is TRBV4-3, the J gene TRBJ2-1, with TRBD2 matching 10 bases. The ends lost 3 bases at V and 4 bases at J; junction bases unmatched: 3. The germline V gene encodes CDR1 LGHNA and CDR2 YSLEER. The CDR3 has 15 amino acids. CDR3 residues: CASSQPSGGYNEQFF. CDR3 sequence (DNA): TGCGCCAGCAGCCAGCCTAGCGGGGGATACAATGAGCAGTTCTTC.

The rearrangement joins TRBV4-1 to TRBJ2-7, with a tentative D call TRBD2 (5 bases). V dropped 5 bases and J dropped 5 bases, with 13 bases sitting between them. Looked up from germline, CDR1 is MGHRA and CDR2 is YSYEKL. This CDR3 is 13 amino acids long. CDR3 bases: TGCGCCAGCAGCTTGTGGGGAGTTGACGAGCAGTACTTC. Its translation: CASSLWGVDEQYF.

The rearrangement links TRBV4-3 to TRBJ1-3; TRBD1 agrees at 8 bases. Germline V CDR1 and CDR2: LGHNA, YSLEER. After removal of 0 bases from V and 9 bases from J, the junction contained 19 bases not matched to a gene. This CDR3 has 19 amino acids. Here the CDR3 reads CASSQDYGGQALLDVTIYF. The CDR3 bases are TGCGCCAGCAGCCAAGATTACGGGGGACAGGCGTTGCTGGACGTCACCATATATTTT.

For the CDR3, the DNA is TGTGCCAGTATGGGACAGCATAATTCACCCCTCCACTTT. It specifies CASMGQHNSPLHF. The J gene is TRBJ1-6, the V gene TRBV19, with TRBD1 matching 7 bases. CDR1 is LNHDA, CDR2 SQIVND, per germline (reference sequence). The V gene end was trimmed by 7 bases and the J gene end by 5 bases; junction bases not matched to a gene: 2. The CDR3 is 13 residues long. Full variable domain (rest looked up from reference TRBV19 and TRBJ1-6): DGGITQSPKYLFRKEGQNVTLSCEQNLNHDAMYWYRQDPGQGLRLIYYSQIVNDFQKGDIAEGYSVSREKKESFPLTVTSAQKNPTAFYLCASMGQHNSPLHFGNGTRLTVT.

The chain combines TRBV7-9 with TRBJ1-1, with TRBD1 matching 8 bases. The germline V gene encodes CDR1 SEHNR and CDR2 FQNEAQ (reference sequence). The CDR3 contains 14 residues. V gave up 5 bases and J gave up 0 bases; unmatched junction bases: 2. This chain's CDR3 is CASSGQGLNTEAFF. CDR3 nucleotides: TGTGCCAGCAGCGGACAGGGATTGAACACTGAAGCTTTCTTT.

The chain joins TRBV10-3 to TRBJ2-3, with TRBD1 matching over 9 bases. Germline-derived CDR1 and CDR2 are ENHRY and SYGVKD. The J segment lost 3 bases and the V segment lost 6 bases, leaving 7 bases of the junction unmatched. CDR3 length: 15 residues. CDR3 DNA: TGTGCCATCAGACTCAGGACAGGGGTAACAGATACGCAGTATTTT. It specifies CAIRLRTGVTDTQYF.

The DNA for the CDR3 is TGTGCCAGCAGCTCCCAGGGTTCTCCAGGAAACACCATATATTTT. Its protein is CASSSQGSPGNTIYF. J is TRBJ1-3 and V is TRBV7-9, with D perhaps matching TRBD1 (5 bases). The CDR3 consists of 15 residues. Trimming left V 4 bases short and J 4 bases short, with 14 bases between. Germline V lookup: CDR1 SEHNR, CDR2 FQNEAQ (reference sequence).